This T cell receptor (beta chain) stems from a study of T cell responses to AZD1222 COVID-19 vaccine (dated by TCRdb to the early 2020s). Background for the entire study: Because spike-specific TCR depth and breadth did not differ between the two schedules, AZD1222 recipients who got a second dose at roughly 4 weeks were pooled with those who got a second dose at roughly 12 weeks. Enrollment into the trials was organized by age into subgroups of 18-55, 56-69 and 70-plus years, and those subgroups contained around 150, 28 and 57 TCR-sequenced participants, respectively. A total of under 250 trial participants underwent TCR sequencing, of whom roughly 210 had received two doses of AZD1222 and about 26 had received two doses of the MenACWY control vaccine. Overall study outcomes, separate from this receptor: Epitopes outside the regions mutated in the B.1.351 and B.1.1.7 variants were reportedly recognized by nearly half of the unique spike-specific TCRs. The 56-69-year group was small, and its depth increase did not reach significance, likely because of low power. Because no day 14 peak-response samples were available, repertoires were characterized only after the peak T cell response. Most participants were white British and females outnumbered males, and the authors suggested that clonal diversity may have been underestimated. Conclusions about previously exposed vaccinees are limited, since just five or six AZD1222 recipients were seropositive for SARS-CoV-2 at baseline. Vaccine-associated CD4 TCRs spanned the whole spike protein, with dominant responses in regions 160-218 and 743-854. After two AZD1222 doses, both the breadth and the depth of spike-specific TCRs were significantly higher than at day 0 and than in MenACWY recipients.

The time point label, read with the paper, signifies: baseline before first vaccination. Vaccinee samples were obtained from the UK trials COV001 and COV002, which included a single-blind randomized controlled phase 2/3 trial of AZD1222 (ChAdOx1 nCoV-19) in healthy adults. For TCRbeta chain sequencing, PBMC samples from trial participants were taken at day 0 and at day 28 after the second dose. The CDR3 regions of human TCRbeta chains were analyzed by immunosequencing. The source study handled its data this way. TCRs in the repertoires were matched against a reference library of SARS-CoV-2-specific TCRs that had been generated with the MIRA antigen-specificity platform. Breadth was defined as the fraction of unique TCRs that were SARS-CoV-2-associated. Depth was defined as the fraction of total T cells that were SARS-CoV-2-associated. Each spike-specific TCR was assigned to its reactive spike region and to a CD4 or CD8 class using the MIRA data. Log10-transformed breadth and depth values were compared by one-way ANOVA with Sidak's multiple comparisons tests. TCRdb took this table from immuneACCESS and kept in-frame rearrangements with V and J called. Such tables lack part of the clones; where checked against another copy, unresolved V genes explain under half of the gap, and the rest is unexplained. V and J calls plus clone size are reproduced from that table; the DNA served to infer D and trimming. Recorded for this sample are about 100,000 clones; approximately 87% of them occurred a single time. The top ten clones comprise less than 20% of the sample.

Based on the germline V gene, the CDR1 and CDR2 sequences are LGHNA and YSLEER. Trimming takes 4 bases off V and 5 bases off J; junction bases not matched to a gene: 15. Counted from cysteine to phenylalanine, this CDR3 has 17 amino acids. Of all the DNA, just the CDR3 is kept, 51 bases in frame from base 1. This clone was seen a few times. It has no known antigen specificity. Base qualities are not at hand, and no much larger clone is one base apart. The specimen was peripheral blood, collected on day 0 of AZD1222 vaccination. This TCR was recovered from an adult in good health. The V gene is TRBV4-3 and the J gene is TRBJ1-2; 8 nucleotides in the junction match TRBD1. The CDR3: CASSLQGTGSSPYGYTF. The nucleotide sequence is given as TGCGCCAGCAGCCTTCAGGGGACAGGATCTTCTCCATATGGCTACACCTTC.